Sequencing of this T cell receptor (beta chain) was carried out in a study of blood T cells in healthy people across ages. Study-wide context: Every two T cells gave about one barcoded beta molecule via template switching.

Germline V gene lookup returns CDR1 MNHEY and CDR2 SMNVEV (reference sequence). The CDR3 has 15 residues. Alongside a J-beta primer mix, a sample-barcoded 5' primer served in a second PCR lasting roughly 7 to 11 cycles. Each TCR beta cDNA got a 12-nucleotide random molecular identifier. TCRdb independently ran MiXCR on the 5' RACE reads; one entry per CDR3 protein. The table has approximately 780,000 distinct CDR3 sequences, roughly 24% seen once; the top ten hold around 2.9%. These data were likewise used in another study, on T cells of mothers and their children.

The chain has TRBV27 and TRBJ2-5; 10 nucleotides match TRBD2. The J call may be incorrect, as the DNA end agrees better with TRBJ2-1. This sequence was found in a boy aged 5-17 years in good health. The sequenced sample was blood. Written as DNA, the CDR3 is TGTGCCAGCAGTACACTAGCGGGGACCTACAATGAGCAGTTCTTC. This encodes CASSTLAGTYNEQFF.